These T cell receptor beta chains were read from a single sample in a study of blood T cell repertoires in COVID-19. Clones were sequenced by immunoSEQ multiplex PCR, and TCRdb holds only the in-frame ones, with some missing. The sample includes about 150,000 clones, 76% of them seen just once. Input material: peripheral blood. The receptor source for this set is a woman older than 75 with acute or convalescent COVID-19. Each CDR3 is given with its conserved first and last residue. D genes are given only for firm matches. Size tells how often a clone was seen (once, few, many) or the class of an expanded clone, and some rows leave it out.

d_call	v_call	clone_size	j_call	cdr3_nt	cdr3_aa
-	TRBV21-1	-	TRBJ1-5	TGTGCCAGCAGCGCCGACAGGGCCCAACGATATAGCAATCAGCCCCAGCATTTT	CASSADRAQRYSNQPQHF
TRBD1	TRBV19	-	TRBJ1-1	TGTGCCAGTAGCCTTCAAGTAGGGACAGGGGACACTGAAGCTTTCTTT	CASSLQVGTGDTEAFF
TRBD2	TRBV15	-	TRBJ2-3	TGTGCCACCAGCAGACAGAGCGGGGGGTCCACAGATACGCAGTATTTT	CATSRQSGGSTDTQYF
TRBD1	TRBV12-3/TRBV12-4	-	TRBJ1-1	TGTGCCAGCAGTTTAACAGGGGCGCCTGAAGCTTTCTTT	CASSLTGAPEAFF
-	TRBV11-3	-	TRBJ1-4	TGTGCCAGCAGTCAAAACAGCGGGGCTAATGAAAAACTGTTTTTT	CASSQNSGANEKLFF
TRBD2	TRBV3-1/TRBV3-2	once	TRBJ2-7	TGTGCCAGCAGTCGAAGGGGAACTAGCGGGACCCTTAGCGAGCAGTACTTC	CASSRRGTSGTLSEQYF
-	TRBV7-3	-	TRBJ2-2	TGTGCCAGCAGCTGGAACAGGAACACCGGGGAGCTGTTTTTT	CASSWNRNTGELFF
-	TRBV6-5	-	TRBJ1-5	TGTGCCAGCAGCGCAACCGTAACGGGGGCCCAGCATTTT	CASSATVTGAQHF
TRBD1	TRBV19	-	TRBJ1-1	TGTGCCAGTCGTGGAGGAGGCCGGACAGGAAAGGCGCGAACTGAAGCTTTCTTT	CASRGGGRTGKARTEAFF
-	TRBV2	-	TRBJ1-5	TGTGCCAGCAGTGAACGGAGGACCAATCAGCCCCAGCATTTT	CASSERRTNQPQHF
TRBD2	TRBV19	once	TRBJ2-7	TGTGCCAGTAGTTCTGCAACTAGCGGGGGGTTCTACGAGCAGTACTTC	CASSSATSGGFYEQYF
-	TRBV7-2	-	TRBJ2-7	TGTGCCAGCAGCCCCAGGGCGGCGACCCGCAGTTACGAGCAGTACTTC	CASSPRAATRSYEQYF
-	TRBV11-3	few	TRBJ2-7	TGTGCCAGCAGCTCCTCACTAGCCCCCTACGAGCAGTACTTC	CASSSSLAPYEQYF
-	TRBV6-1	-	TRBJ1-4	TGTGCCAGCAGTGAAGCGCTCGAAGGATGGGAGAAACTGTTTTTT	CASSEALEGWEKLFF
-	TRBV7-3	-	TRBJ1-2	TGTGCCAGCAGCTTAAACCCCCAACAGCCTCTGAGAGATGGCTACACCTTC	CASSLNPQQPLRDGYTF
-	TRBV3-1/TRBV3-2	-	TRBJ1-1	TGTGCCAGCAGCCCCCGGCTCGGGGGGAACACTGAAGCTTTCTTT	CASSPRLGGNTEAFF
-	TRBV3-1/TRBV3-2	-	TRBJ1-5	TGTGCCAGCAGCCAAGGGCAGGCCTTCGGTCAGCCCCAGCATTTT	CASSQGQAFGQPQHF
-	TRBV6-5	-	TRBJ1-2	TGTGCCAGCGGACATATGGGTTCAGGCTACACCTTC	CASGHMGSGYTF
-	TRBV7-3	-	TRBJ2-3	TGTGCCAGCAGCCTGATTGGGAGACTTAGCACAGATACGCAGTATTTT	CASSLIGRLSTDTQYF
-	TRBV2	-	TRBJ1-5	TGTGCCAGCGGACGGGACACATATCAGCCCCAGCATTTT	CASGRDTYQPQHF
TRBD2	TRBV3-1/TRBV3-2	-	TRBJ2-7	TGTGCCAGCAGCCAAGATCCCAGCGGGGGGTACGAGCAGTACTTC	CASSQDPSGGYEQYF
TRBD1	TRBV5-1	-	TRBJ1-2	TGCGCCAGCAGCGCGGGGACAGGGACTAACTATGGCTACACCTTC	CASSAGTGTNYGYTF
TRBD1	TRBV30	many	TRBJ1-5	TGTGCCTGGAGGGGGGACAGGGCGAATCAGCCCCAGCATTTT	CAWRGDRANQPQHF
TRBD1	TRBV27	-	TRBJ1-6	TGTGCCAGCAGTTTAGGCGGCAGGGGGACGTCAGGTTCACCCCTCCACTTT	CASSLGGRGTSGSPLHF
-	TRBV18	-	TRBJ1-6	TGTGCCAGCTCACAAGTAGGGGAGGACTCACCCCTCCACTTT	CASSQVGEDSPLHF
-	TRBV24-1	few	TRBJ1-5	TGTGCCACCAGTGATTCCGGGGATAATCAGCCCCAGCATTTT	CATSDSGDNQPQHF
-	TRBV5-1	-	TRBJ2-5	TGCGCCAGCAGCACCGGGTCCTGGCAGGGGCAAGAGACCCAGTACTTC	CASSTGSWQGQETQYF
TRBD2	TRBV29-1	-	TRBJ2-1	TGCAGCGCAAAACCGAGCGGGAGGACATACAATGAGCAGTTCTTC	CSAKPSGRTYNEQFF
-	TRBV18	-	TRBJ1-2	TGTGCCAGCTCACCTTCCAGGGGTGATGACTATGGCTACACCTTC	CASSPSRGDDYGYTF
-	TRBV10-3	-	TRBJ1-5	TGTGCCATCAGTGAGTCCCGGGCAGGGGTGAATCAGCCCCAGCATTTT	CAISESRAGVNQPQHF
-	TRBV19	-	TRBJ1-2	TGTGCCAGTAGTATAGCGGCCAGCGCTAACTATGGCTACACCTTC	CASSIAASANYGYTF
TRBD1	TRBV5-1	few	TRBJ1-2	TGCGCCAGCAGATATTCAGGGGGCGCTAACTATGGCTACACCTTC	CASRYSGGANYGYTF
-	TRBV7-8	few	TRBJ1-2	TGTGCCAGCAGCCTAAATGGGGAGGTGGGCTATGGCTACACCTTC	CASSLNGEVGYGYTF
TRBD2	TRBV5-1	-	TRBJ2-5	TGCGCCAGCAGCTTGGGTACTAGCGGGAGCTATGAGACCCAGTACTTC	CASSLGTSGSYETQYF
-	TRBV7-3	-	TRBJ1-1	TGTGCCAGCAGCACCTCTCAGGGAGGTATCGGAAACACTGAAGCTTTCTTT	CASSTSQGGIGNTEAFF
-	TRBV7-9	-	TRBJ1-2	TGTGCCAGCAGCTTAGTGGAAGGGGAAGGCTACACCTTC	CASSLVEGEGYTF
TRBD2	TRBV4-3	-	TRBJ2-1	TGCGCCAGCAGCCAAGATGGAATAGCGGGGTATTTTGAGCAGTTCTTC	CASSQDGIAGYFEQFF
TRBD1	TRBV6-5	-	TRBJ2-1	TGTGCCAGCAGAAACAACAGGGGCCCCCTTTATGAGCAGTTCTTC	CASRNNRGPLYEQFF
-	TRBV18	once	TRBJ1-2	TGTGCCAGCTCACCGGGACCTACCGGGACGGGGGGTTTTGGCTACACCTTC	CASSPGPTGTGGFGYTF
TRBD2	TRBV5-6	once	TRBJ2-1	TGTGCCAGCAGCTTGGACAGCGGGAGGCTCCACAATGAGCAGTTCTTC	CASSLDSGRLHNEQFF
-	TRBV2	-	TRBJ2-3	TGTGCCAGCAGTGTTGGCGGGGTCGGCACAGATACGCAGTATTTT	CASSVGGVGTDTQYF
TRBD2	TRBV19	-	TRBJ2-7	TGTGCCAGTAGTCCAAGGGGACTAGCGGGAGTCGGTTCCGAGCAGTACTTC	CASSPRGLAGVGSEQYF
-	TRBV19	-	TRBJ1-5	TGTGCCAGTAGTATCTCTAGGGGCGCGAATCAGCCCCAGCATTTT	CASSISRGANQPQHF
-	TRBV6-6	-	TRBJ2-1	TGTGCCAGCAGTTATCTGGGCTTCAATGAGCAGTTCTTC	CASSYLGFNEQFF
-	TRBV29-1	-	TRBJ2-3	TGCAGCGTTGAACGGACACGTACTTATACGCAGTATTTT	CSVERTRTYTQYF
-	TRBV30	-	TRBJ1-2	TGTGCCTGGAGTCGCCGCGAACAGCTCACTAACTATGGCTACACCTTC	CAWSRREQLTNYGYTF
-	TRBV15	-	TRBJ2-7	TGTGCCACCAGCAGAGATAATCGGGTGGCCTACGAGCAGTACTTC	CATSRDNRVAYEQYF
-	TRBV13	-	TRBJ1-1	TGTGCCAGCAGCCTACAAACAGGGACTGAAGCTTTCTTT	CASSLQTGTEAFF
-	TRBV9	-	TRBJ1-3	TGTGCCAGCAGCGTTGGCGGACTATCAGACACCTTTTCTGGAAACACCATATATTTT	CASSVGGLSDTFSGNTIYF
TRBD2	TRBV12-5	-	TRBJ2-7	TGTGCTAGTGGTTTGGTAAGACTAGCGGGAGTCCACGAGCAGTACTTC	CASGLVRLAGVHEQYF
-	TRBV30	-	TRBJ2-7	TGTGCCTGGAGGTCGGGTCTGAGCTCTAGCGCAAAATACTACGAGCAGTACTTC	CAWRSGLSSSAKYYEQYF
-	TRBV3-1/TRBV3-2	-	TRBJ1-4	TGTGCCAGCAGCCAAGAGGCGGCAACTAATGAAAAACTGTTTTTT	CASSQEAATNEKLFF
-	TRBV11-3	-	TRBJ2-5	TGTGCCAGCAGCTTAGACGGACAGATCCATGGGACCCAGTACTTC	CASSLDGQIHGTQYF
-	TRBV19	-	TRBJ1-5	TGTGCCAGTAGTATAAGGCCGACCGGACATAGCAATCAGCCCCAGCATTTT	CASSIRPTGHSNQPQHF
-	TRBV30	few	TRBJ1-1	TGTGCCTGGAAAAGGGGATGGAACACTGAAGCTTTCTTT	CAWKRGWNTEAFF
TRBD2	TRBV5-1	-	TRBJ2-2	TGCGCCAGCAGTGCGCCTAGCGGGAGGAGGGTCACCGGGGAGCTGTTTTTT	CASSAPSGRRVTGELFF
-	TRBV2	-	TRBJ2-1	TGTGCCAGCAGTGAGAGCCCAAGCTCCTACAATGAGCAGTTCTTC	CASSESPSSYNEQFF
-	TRBV4-2	-	TRBJ1-3	TGTGCCAGCAGCCAAGAGGGCCCAGGCCGCTCTGGAAACACCATATATTTT	CASSQEGPGRSGNTIYF
-	TRBV7-2	-	TRBJ1-4	TGTGCCAGCAGCCTCCAACAGGCAACTAATGAAAAACTGTTTTTT	CASSLQQATNEKLFF